These 32 T cell receptor beta chains were all obtained from the same sample, sequenced in a study of early T cells in non-severe SARS-CoV-2 infection. TCRdb redid the calling of the 5' RACE reads with MiXCR, one entry per CDR3 protein. The profile shows about 90,000 distinct CDR3 sequences, around an eighth of them singletons. The sequencing input was whole blood. The receptor set was obtained from an adult who was a healthcare worker with PCR-confirmed SARS-CoV-2 infection or an uninfected control (not recorded which).

The chain links TRBV12-3 or TRBV12-4 to TRBJ2-5; D gene ambiguous. V was trimmed by 6 bases and J by 2 bases, leaving 4 bases between them. The CDR3 is made up of 11 amino acids. CDR3 sequence (DNA): TGTGCCAGCAGCATTCAAGAGACCCAGTACTTC. Translating it yields CASSIQETQYF.

The chain joins TRBV12-3 or TRBV12-4 to TRBJ1-1; D not resolved. There are 14 residues in the CDR3. V was pared by 3 bases and J by 0 bases, with 8 bases between. This chain's CDR3 is CASSLSNMNTEAFF. Here the CDR3 DNA reads TGTGCCAGCAGTTTGTCCAACATGAACACTGAAGCTTTCTTT.

This clonotype showed up many times. V and J are TRBV20-1 and TRBJ1-1; 10 bases are shared with TRBD1. The trim removed 4 bases at V and 1 base at J, leaving 3 bases unmatched. The CDR3 sequence is 14 residues long. From germline, CDR1 is DFQATT and CDR2 SNEGSKA (reference sequence). The CDR3 DNA follows: TGCAGTGCTATCCGGGACAGGGGGAACACTGAAGCTTTCTTT. It yields the protein CSAIRDRGNTEAFF.

The chain uses TRBV9 and TRBJ1-5; no definite D call. The V end was cut by 3 bases, the J end by 5 bases, with 9 bases between. This CDR3 has 13 residues. Germline CDR1 and CDR2: SGDLS and YYNGEE. For the CDR3, the DNA is TGTGCCAGCAGCGCTCCAATGTATCAGCCCCAGCATTTT. Protein: CASSAPMYQPQHF. The whole variable domain, remainder taken from reference TRBV9 and TRBJ1-5, is DSGVTQTPKHLITATGQRVTLRCSPRSGDLSVYWYQQSLDQGLQFLIQYYNGEERAKGNILERFSAQQFPDLHSELNLSSLELGDSALYFCASSAPMYQPQHFGDGTRLSIL.

This clonotype was seen just once. The V gene is TRBV6-5, the J gene TRBJ2-5; D is undetermined. V lost 2 bases and J 2 bases, leaving 9 bases between the germline ends. The germline gives CDR1 MNHEY, CDR2 SVGAGI. The CDR3 extends over 14 amino acids. Written as DNA, the CDR3 is TGTGCCAGCAGTTACGGGCTGCCACAAGAGACCCAGTACTTC. Encoded protein: CASSYGLPQETQYF.

Of note for this clonotype: Since the CDR3 does not end with the conserved phenylalanine or tryptophan, this likely comes from a read error. CDR3 DNA: TGCAGTGCCAGCCAGCACATGAACACTGAAGCTTTCTCT. It codes for CSASQHMNTEAFS. This chain connects TRBV20-1 to TRBJ1-1; D is unclear. Trimming took 6 bases from V and 0 from J, leaving 11 bases between them. The germline CDR1 and CDR2 sequences are DFQATT and SNEGSKA (reference sequence). The CDR3 extends over 13 amino acids.

The genes are TRBV27 and TRBJ2-3; D could derive from TRBD1 or TRBD2 (5 bases each). Deletions cut 3 bases from V and 2 bases from J, with 12 bases between. The CDR3 length is 15 residues. Germline V gene lookup returns CDR1 MNHEY and CDR2 SMNVEV (reference sequence). CDR3 protein: CASSLGRGHTDTQYF. CDR3 bases: TGTGCCAGCAGTTTGGGGCGAGGGCACACAGATACGCAGTATTTT.

This clonotype came up many times. The chain carries TRBV4-2 and TRBJ1-1, with 8 nucleotides matching TRBD1. Per the germline V gene, CDR1 is LGHNA and CDR2 is YNFKEQ. The CDR3 totals 14 residues. After removal of 1 base from V and 7 bases from J, the junction contained 5 bases not matched to a gene. CDR3 protein: CASSQGPDRGEAFF. In DNA, the CDR3 is TGTGCCAGCAGCCAAGGTCCCGACAGGGGTGAAGCTTTCTTT.

The chain is built from TRBV20-1 and TRBJ2-7; 15 bases are shared with TRBD2. The germline gives CDR1 DFQATT, CDR2 SNEGSKA (reference sequence). The length of the CDR3 is 17 residues. Losses at the gene ends were 3 bases for V and 7 bases for J; bases not matched to a gene: 13. The CDR3 DNA follows: TGCAGTGCTAGTTTCTCCGGGACTAGCGGGAGGATGGGGGAGCAGTACTTC. The encoded protein is CSASFSGTSGRMGEQYF.

This clonotype was recorded at least ten times. The chain carries TRBV20-1 and TRBJ2-1, with 7 positions matching TRBD2. Germline V CDR1 and CDR2: DFQATT, SNEGSKA (reference sequence). V gave up 4 bases and J gave up 7 bases; unmatched junction bases: 10. The CDR3 consists of 14 residues. This CDR3 is CSATGLRAGNEQFF. In DNA form, the CDR3 reads TGCAGTGCTACGGGACTAAGGGCTGGAAATGAGCAGTTCTTC.

On this clonotype itself: Germline and junction disagree at one end, which may indicate a read error. This chain uses TRBV28 with TRBJ2-2; the D is unclear. The CDR3 has 14 amino acids. Looked up from germline, CDR1 is MDHEN and CDR2 is SYDVKM. The CDR3 loop is CVSSLYSYTGELFF. The CDR3 DNA reads as TGTGTCAGCAGTTTATACTCGTACACCGGGGAGCTGTTTTTT.

The rearrangement links TRBV6-2 or TRBV6-3 to TRBJ2-1; TRBD2 agrees at 7 bases. The CDR3 consists of 13 residues. V dropped 6 bases and J dropped 9; count of bases not matched to a gene: 8. From germline, CDR1 is MNHEY and CDR2 SVGEGT. The CDR3 DNA sequence: TGTGCCAGCAGCCTAGAGCGGGGAACTGAGCAGTTCTTC. This sequence encodes CASSLERGTEQFF.

The chain employs TRBV5-6 and TRBJ2-3; 7 bases match TRBD1. CDR1 SGHDT and CDR2 YYEEEE come from the germline V gene. The V and J ends lost 6 bases and 5 bases, in that order; junction bases with no gene match: 15. The CDR3 length is 16 residues. As DNA, the CDR3 is TGTGCCAGCACTGTGGTGGCAGGGGGTTATGAAGATACGCAGTATTTT. Translation gives CASTVVAGGYEDTQYF.

This clonotype has a handful of counts. The chain combines TRBV30 with TRBJ2-7; perhaps TRBD2 as D (6 bases). The length of the CDR3 is 14 residues. Trimming removed 0 bases from V and 1 base from J, with 10 bases in between. Germline V gives CDR1 GTSNPN, CDR2 SVGIG (reference sequence). The CDR3 spells CAWSVRGVSYEQYF. The CDR3 bases are TGTGCCTGGAGTGTACGCGGGGTTTCCTACGAGCAGTACTTC.

The V gene is TRBV7-9, the J gene TRBJ2-7; 9 bases line up with TRBD1. Germline assignment: CDR1 SEHNR and CDR2 FQNEAQ (reference sequence). This CDR3 is built from 14 residues. Trimming took 5 bases from V and 7 from J; bases not matched to a gene: 9. The CDR3 region is CASSLGRDRVEQYF. The CDR3 coding sequence is TGTGCCAGCAGCCTCGGTAGGGACAGGGTAGAGCAGTACTTC.

This clonotype was seen a few times. This chain connects TRBV6-5 to TRBJ2-7, with D possibly matching TRBD1 (6 bases). The germline gives CDR1 MNHEY, CDR2 SVGAGI. The CDR3 spans 13 residues. Trimming removed 10 bases at V and 3 bases at J, with 16 bases between. CDR3 in DNA: TGTGCCACATCAGGGGTTACCGGCTACGAGCAGTACTTC. Protein: CATSGVTGYEQYF.

This sequence joins TRBV6-5 and TRBJ2-2, with a weak D call TRBD1 (6 bases). V dropped 10 bases and J dropped 2 bases, with 14 bases sitting between them. Germline CDR1 reads MNHEY; CDR2 reads SVGAGI. The CDR3 spans 14 residues. DNA for the CDR3: TGTGCCACCGGGATAGGGGGAAACACCGGGGAGCTGTTTTTT. It is translated as CATGIGGNTGELFF.

J is TRBJ2-3 and V is TRBV2; D gene ambiguous. Germline CDR1 is SNHLY and CDR2 is FYNNEI. V lost 1 base and J 6 bases, leaving 8 bases between the germline ends. The CDR3 sequence is 13 residues long. The CDR3 loop is CASSEVDRDTQYF. The CDR3 DNA follows: TGTGCCAGCAGTGAAGTTGATAGGGATACGCAGTATTTT.

This chain joins TRBV7-6 and TRBJ2-2, with D tentatively TRBD2 (6 bases). This CDR3 has 15 residues. Trimming removed 5 bases from V and 8 bases from J, with 18 bases in between. The germline V gene has CDR1 SGHVS and CDR2 FNYEAQ. CDR3 loop: CASSRPAGLGGELFF. Written as DNA, the CDR3 is TGTGCCAGCAGCCGCCCGGCGGGACTGGGGGGGGAGCTGTTTTTT.

This rearrangement joins TRBV20-1 to TRBJ2-1, with 16 bases lining up with TRBD2. This CDR3 has 17 residues. With 0 bases clipped from V and 12 bases from J, the junction kept 11 bases outside the gene matches. The germline V gene has CDR1 DFQATT and CDR2 SNEGSKA (reference sequence). The CDR3 sequence is CSARDLGTSGRAVVQFF. CDR3 coding DNA: TGCAGTGCTAGAGATCTGGGGACTAGCGGGAGGGCCGTCGTGCAGTTCTTC.

A few counts support this clonotype. The rearrangement uses TRBV30 and TRBJ2-2; D is undetermined. Trimming stripped 0 bases from V and 6 bases from J, with 5 bases between. The CDR3 has 12 residues. Germline assignment: CDR1 GTSNPN and CDR2 SVGIG (reference sequence). For the CDR3, the DNA is TGTGCCTGGAGTGTACGGCCCGGGGAGCTGTTTTTT. Amino acids: CAWSVRPGELFF.

CDR3 nucleotide sequence: TGTGCCAGCAGTTTAGACCGACTCATCAATGAGCAGTTCTTC. Translation: CASSLDRLINEQFF. The chain recombines TRBV12-3 or TRBV12-4 with TRBJ2-1; D unclear. V was pared by 1 base and J by 6 bases, with 10 bases between. The CDR3 is made up of 14 amino acids.

This clonotype was observed a few times. The chain combines TRBV2 with TRBJ2-1, with 7 positions matching TRBD2. CDR1 is SNHLY, CDR2 FYNNEI, per germline. J was trimmed by 6 bases and V by 8 bases; bases with no gene match: 4. The CDR3 is 12 residues long. The DNA of the CDR3 is TGTGCCAGCGTTGGGGGGGGCAATGAGCAGTTCTTC. It specifies CASVGGGNEQFF.

This clonotype has a handful of counts. V and J are TRBV29-1 and TRBJ1-2; D is perhaps TRBD1 (5 bases). Germline V lookup: CDR1 SQVTM, CDR2 ANQGSEA. The CDR3 covers 11 residues. The CDR3 region is CTGGDDYGYTF. DNA of the CDR3: TGCACTGGGGGGGACGACTATGGCTACACCTTC.

This clonotype was seen a few times. This chain joins TRBV3-1 and TRBJ2-3, with TRBD2 identical over 9 bases. The germline CDR1 and CDR2 sequences are LGHDT and YNNKEL (reference sequence). The V and J ends lost 1 base and 1 base, in that order; junction bases with no gene match: 0. This CDR3 spans 15 amino acids. The CDR3 bases are TGTGCCAGCAGCCAAGGGACTAGCGGCACAGATACGCAGTATTTT. As protein: CASSQGTSGTDTQYF.

This clonotype was picked up a small number of times. The genes are TRBV6-2 or TRBV6-3 and TRBJ2-7; maybe TRBD1 (6 bases). The V end was cut by 5 bases, the J end by 6 bases, with 8 bases between. Germline V lookup: CDR1 MNHEY, CDR2 SVGEGT. CDR3 length: 11 amino acids. CDR3 sequence reads: CASSQGFEQYF. The CDR3 DNA follows: TGTGCCAGCAGTCAGGGGTTCGAGCAGTACTTC.

This clonotype was recorded at least ten times. V gene TRBV29-1 combines with J gene TRBJ2-2, with 10 positions matching TRBD2. Germline assignment: CDR1 SQVTM and CDR2 ANQGSEA. Trimming at V came to 6 bases and at J to 6 bases, leaving 1 base not matched to a gene. The CDR3 contains 12 residues. In DNA, the CDR3 is TGCAGCGTGCTAGCGGGAGCCGGGGAGCTGTTTTTT. It encodes CSVLAGAGELFF.

This clonotype appeared many times. The V and J genes are TRBV3-1 and TRBJ2-1; D is possibly TRBD1 (5 bases). The CDR3 runs to 12 residues. Trimming cost V 1 base and J 12 bases, with 10 bases left between them. Germline V CDR1 and CDR2: LGHDT, YNNKEL (reference sequence). The CDR3: CASSQGSRGQFF. The CDR3 bases are TGTGCCAGCAGCCAAGGCTCTAGGGGGCAGTTCTTC.

This clonotype appeared a few times. The chain employs TRBV14 and TRBJ2-1; TRBD1 matches 7 bases. The junction had 10 bases not matched to a gene; V was cut back by 8 bases and J by 9 bases. This CDR3 has 13 residues. CDR1 and CDR2 from the germline V gene are SGHDN and FVKESK. The CDR3 DNA follows: TGTGCCAGCTCGACAGGGTTGAACGGTGAGCAGTTCTTC. This codes for CASSTGLNGEQFF.

This clonotype showed up many times. The germline gene is not matched at one end of the junction; a read error may be the cause. The chain carries TRBV29-1 and TRBJ2-3, with D unresolved. The CDR3 runs to 12 residues. CDR1 is SQVTM, CDR2 ANQGSEA, per germline. CDR3 sequence reads: CSVESSGPRTLF. The CDR3 DNA reads TGCAGCGTTGAGAGCAGTGGACCCCGCACCCTTTTT.

This clonotype was detected only a few times. The V call is TRBV7-3, the J call TRBJ2-2; 9 bases map to TRBD1. CDR1 is SGHTA, CDR2 FQGTGA, per germline. Unmatched junction bases numbered 8, after V lost 2 bases and J lost 4 bases. The CDR3 is 17 amino acids. CDR3 residues: CASSLLPLTGGTGELFF. The CDR3 DNA is TGTGCCAGCAGCTTACTCCCTCTGACAGGGGGCACCGGGGAGCTGTTTTTT.

This clonotype came up a few times. V is TRBV7-7 and J is TRBJ1-3; D is ambiguous. Deletions cut 0 bases from V and 1 base from J, with 4 bases between. This CDR3 has 14 residues. CDR1 is SSHAT, CDR2 FNYEAQ, per germline (reference sequence). The CDR3 DNA sequence: TGTGCCAGCAGCTTAGCGGGGTCTGGAAACACCATATATTTT. Protein product: CASSLAGSGNTIYF. Based on the CDR3 plus reference TRBV7-7 and TRBJ1-3, the full variable domain is GAGVSQSPRYKVTKRGQDVTLRCDPISSHATLYWYQQALGQGPEFLTYFNYEAQPDKSGLPSDRFSAERPEGSISTLTIQRTEQRDSAMYRCASSLAGSGNTIYFGEGSWLTVV.